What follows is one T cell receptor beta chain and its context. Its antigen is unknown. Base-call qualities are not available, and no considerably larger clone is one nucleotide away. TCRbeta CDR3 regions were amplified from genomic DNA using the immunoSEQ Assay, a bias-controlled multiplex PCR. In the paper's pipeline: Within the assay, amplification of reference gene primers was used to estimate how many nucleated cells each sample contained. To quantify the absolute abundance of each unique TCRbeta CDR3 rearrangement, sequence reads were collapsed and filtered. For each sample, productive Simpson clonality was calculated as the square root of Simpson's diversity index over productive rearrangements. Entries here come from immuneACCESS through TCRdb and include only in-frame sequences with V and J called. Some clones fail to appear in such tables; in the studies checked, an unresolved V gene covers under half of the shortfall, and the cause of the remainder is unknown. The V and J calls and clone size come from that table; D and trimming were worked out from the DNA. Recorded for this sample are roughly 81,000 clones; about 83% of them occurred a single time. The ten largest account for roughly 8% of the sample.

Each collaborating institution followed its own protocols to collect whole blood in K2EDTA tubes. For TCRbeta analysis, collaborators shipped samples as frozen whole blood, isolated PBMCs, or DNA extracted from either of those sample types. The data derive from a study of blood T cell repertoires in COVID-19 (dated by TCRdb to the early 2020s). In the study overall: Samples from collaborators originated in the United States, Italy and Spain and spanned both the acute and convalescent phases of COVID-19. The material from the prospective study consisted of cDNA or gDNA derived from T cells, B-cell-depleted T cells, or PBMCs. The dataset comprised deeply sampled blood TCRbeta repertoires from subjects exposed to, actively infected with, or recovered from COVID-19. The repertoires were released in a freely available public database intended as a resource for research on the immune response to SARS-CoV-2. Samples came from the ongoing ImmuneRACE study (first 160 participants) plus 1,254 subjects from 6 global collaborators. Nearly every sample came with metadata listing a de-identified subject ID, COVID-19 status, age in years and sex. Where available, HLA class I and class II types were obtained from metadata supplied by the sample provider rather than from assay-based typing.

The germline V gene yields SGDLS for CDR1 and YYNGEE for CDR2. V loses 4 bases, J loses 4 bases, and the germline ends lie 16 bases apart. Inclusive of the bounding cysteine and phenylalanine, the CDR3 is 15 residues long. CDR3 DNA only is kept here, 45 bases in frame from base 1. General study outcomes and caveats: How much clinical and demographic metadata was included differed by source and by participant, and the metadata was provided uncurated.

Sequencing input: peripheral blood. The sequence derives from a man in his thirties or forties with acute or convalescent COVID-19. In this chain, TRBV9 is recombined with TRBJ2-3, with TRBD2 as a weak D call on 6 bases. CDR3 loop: CASSQREIGADTQYF. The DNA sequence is TGTGCCAGCAGCCAACGGGAGATCGGGGCAGATACGCAGTATTTT. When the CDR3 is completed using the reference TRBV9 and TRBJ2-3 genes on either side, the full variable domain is DSGVTQTPKHLITATGQRVTLRCSPRSGDLSVYWYQQSLDQGLQFLIQYYNGEERAKGNILERFSAQQFPDLHSELNLSSLELGDSALYFCASSQREIGADTQYFGPGTRLTVL.